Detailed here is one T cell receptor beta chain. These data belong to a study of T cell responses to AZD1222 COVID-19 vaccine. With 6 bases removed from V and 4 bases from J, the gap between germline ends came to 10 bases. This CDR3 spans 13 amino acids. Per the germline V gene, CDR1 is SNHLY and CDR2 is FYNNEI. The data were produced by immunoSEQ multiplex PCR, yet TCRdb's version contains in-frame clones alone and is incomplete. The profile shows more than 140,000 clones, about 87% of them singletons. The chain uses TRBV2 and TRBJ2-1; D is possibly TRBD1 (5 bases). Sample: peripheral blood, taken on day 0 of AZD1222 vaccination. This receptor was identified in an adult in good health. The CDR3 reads CASSGREYNEQFF. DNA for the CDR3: TGTGCCAGCAGCGGCAGGGAATACAATGAGCAGTTCTTC. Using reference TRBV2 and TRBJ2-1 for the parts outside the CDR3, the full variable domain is EPEVTQTPSHQVTQMGQEVILRCVPISNHLYFYWYRQILGQKVEFLVSFYNNEISEKSEIFDDQFSVERPDGSNFTLKIRSTKLEDSAMYFCASSGREYNEQFFGPGTRLTVL.